The following is a TCR beta chain sequence with its context. Repertoires were generated with immunoSEQ multiplex PCR, while TCRdb's copy carries only in-frame clones and drops some. The sample holds about 180,000 clones, 86% seen once. This entry comes from a study of blood T cell repertoires in COVID-19. About the research overall: Nucleic acid was either cDNA or gDNA, and it came from T cells, B-cell-depleted T cells, or PBMCs.

The study recruited people aged 18 to 89 years across around 24 US areas. Recovered status applied to Cohort 3 donors who had two consecutive negative PCRs. It also applied to those with clearance or with symptom resolution. The CDR3 spans 15 residues. V gave up 2 bases and J gave up 2 bases; unmatched junction bases: 8. In germline, CDR1 is SQVTM, CDR2 ANQGSEA. This clonotype was obtained from a woman aged 25 to 39 who had recovered from COVID-19. What was sequenced was PBMCs or T cells enriched from blood (not recorded which). V is TRBV29-1 and J is TRBJ2-7; 8 bases fit TRBD1. CDR3 residues: CSVERPDRDTYEQYF. The CDR3, as DNA: TGCAGCGTTGAACGACCGGACAGGGACACCTACGAGCAGTACTTC.